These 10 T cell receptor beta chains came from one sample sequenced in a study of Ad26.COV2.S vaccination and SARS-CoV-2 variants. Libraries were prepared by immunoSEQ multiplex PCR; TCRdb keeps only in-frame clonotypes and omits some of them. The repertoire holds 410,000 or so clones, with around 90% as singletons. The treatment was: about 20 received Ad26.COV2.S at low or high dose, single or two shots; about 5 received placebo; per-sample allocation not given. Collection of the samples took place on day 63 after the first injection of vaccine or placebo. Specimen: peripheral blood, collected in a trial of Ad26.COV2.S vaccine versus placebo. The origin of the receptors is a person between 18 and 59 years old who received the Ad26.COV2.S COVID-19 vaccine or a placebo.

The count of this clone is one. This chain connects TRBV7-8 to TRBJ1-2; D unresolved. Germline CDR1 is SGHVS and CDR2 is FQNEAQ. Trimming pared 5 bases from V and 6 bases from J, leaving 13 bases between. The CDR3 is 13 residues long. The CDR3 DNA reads TGTGCCAGCAGCACGATCTGGACGGATGGCTACACCTTC. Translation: CASSTIWTDGYTF. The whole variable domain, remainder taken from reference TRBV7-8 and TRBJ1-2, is GAGVSQSPRYKVAKRGQDVALRCDPISGHVSLFWYQQALGQGPEFLTYFQNEAQLDKSGLPSDRFFAERPEGSVSTLKIQRTQQEDSAVYLCASSTIWTDGYTFGSGTRLTVV.

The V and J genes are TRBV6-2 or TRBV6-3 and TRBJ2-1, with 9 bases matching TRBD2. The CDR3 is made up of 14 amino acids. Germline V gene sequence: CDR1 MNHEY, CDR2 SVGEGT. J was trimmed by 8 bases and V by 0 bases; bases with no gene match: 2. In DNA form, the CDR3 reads TGTGCCAGCAGTTACTCCGGGACTAGCCATGAGCAGTTCTTC. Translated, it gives CASSYSGTSHEQFF.

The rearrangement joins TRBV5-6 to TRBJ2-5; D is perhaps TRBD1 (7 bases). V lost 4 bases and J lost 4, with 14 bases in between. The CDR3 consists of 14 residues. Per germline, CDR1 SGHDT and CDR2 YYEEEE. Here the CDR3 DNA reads TGTGCCAGCAGCGTACAGGGGACTCTAGAGACCCAGTACTTC. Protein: CASSVQGTLETQYF.

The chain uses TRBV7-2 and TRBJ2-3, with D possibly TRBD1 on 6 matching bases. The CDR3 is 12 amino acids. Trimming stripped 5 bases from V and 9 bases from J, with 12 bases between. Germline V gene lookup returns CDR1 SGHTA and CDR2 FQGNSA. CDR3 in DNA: TGTGCCAGCAGCGTATACAGGGACACGCAGTATTTT. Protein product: CASSVYRDTQYF.

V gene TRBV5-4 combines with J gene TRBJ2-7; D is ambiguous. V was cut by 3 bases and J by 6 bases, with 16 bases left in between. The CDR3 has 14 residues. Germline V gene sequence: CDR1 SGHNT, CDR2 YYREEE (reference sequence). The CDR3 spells CASSSDLRFGEQYF. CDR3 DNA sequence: TGTGCCAGCAGCTCAGACCTAAGATTTGGCGAGCAGTACTTC.

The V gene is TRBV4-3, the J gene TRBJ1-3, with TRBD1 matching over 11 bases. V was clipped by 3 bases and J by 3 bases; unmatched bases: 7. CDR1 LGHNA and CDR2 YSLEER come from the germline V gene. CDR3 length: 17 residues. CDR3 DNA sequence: TGCGCCAGCAGCCAGGGGACAGGGGGTGGAGGTGGAAACACCATATATTTT. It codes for CASSQGTGGGGGNTIYF.

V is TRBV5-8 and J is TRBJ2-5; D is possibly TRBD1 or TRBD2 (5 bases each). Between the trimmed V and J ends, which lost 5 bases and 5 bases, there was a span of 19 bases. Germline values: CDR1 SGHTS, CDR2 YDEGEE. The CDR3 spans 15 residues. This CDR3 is CASRVTGADWETQYF. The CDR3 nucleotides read TGTGCCAGCAGGGTAACCGGGGCCGACTGGGAGACCCAGTACTTC.

CDR3 sequence reads: CASSQLRQGGIYEQYF. CDR3 coding DNA: TGCGCCAGCAGCCAACTTCGACAGGGGGGGATCTACGAGCAGTACTTC. The rearrangement uses TRBV4-1 and TRBJ2-7; TRBD1 aligns across 9 bases. J was trimmed by 3 bases and V by 2 bases; bases with no gene match: 8. Germline V lookup: CDR1 MGHRA, CDR2 YSYEKL. CDR3 length: 16 residues.

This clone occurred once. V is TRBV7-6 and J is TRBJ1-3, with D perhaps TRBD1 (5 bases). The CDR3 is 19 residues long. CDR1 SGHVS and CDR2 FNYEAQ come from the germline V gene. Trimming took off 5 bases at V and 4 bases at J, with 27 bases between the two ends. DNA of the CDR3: TGTGCCAGCAGCCTTGATACGGGGACGAATGTTTGGGGCGGAAACACCATATATTTT. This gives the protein CASSLDTGTNVWGGNTIYF.

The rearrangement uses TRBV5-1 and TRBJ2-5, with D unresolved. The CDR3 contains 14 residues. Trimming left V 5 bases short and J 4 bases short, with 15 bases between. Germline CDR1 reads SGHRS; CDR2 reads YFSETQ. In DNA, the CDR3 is TGCGCCAGCAGAGCTGGTGGAGTTCTAGAGACCCAGTACTTC. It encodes CASRAGGVLETQYF.